The clone carrying this T cell receptor beta chain was observed once. Its matching antigen is unknown. The study sampled blood at baseline, cycle 4 day 1, and cycle 7 day 1. This specimen belongs to a study of OX40 agonist ivuxolimab in advanced cancers. Findings of the study overall: At 0.1 to 3.0 mg/kg and by week 6, clonal expansion occurred in CD4+ and CD8+ blood T cells.

Here immunoSEQ multiplex PCR was the method, and the copy in TCRdb shows in-frame clones only, minus some. The sample yields about 71,000 clones, just under 80% seen once. The TCR sequence derives from an adult with an advanced solid tumor such as melanoma, head and neck, liver or kidney cancer. Sequencing was performed on CD4+ or CD8+ T cells sorted from blood, taken in a trial of the OX40 agonist ivuxolimab.

The CDR3 region is CASSPTENEVGEKLFF. DNA for the CDR3: TGTGCCAGTAGTCCCACCGAGAACGAGGTCGGTGAAAAACTGTTTTTT. The rearrangement uses TRBV19 and TRBJ1-4; D is undetermined. CDR3 length equals 16 residues. Germline V gene sequence: CDR1 LNHDA, CDR2 SQIVND (reference sequence). V lost 5 bases and J lost 7, with 20 bases in between.